This TCR beta chain was captured by sequencing in a study of chemoradiotherapy in HPV16-positive cancers. On the study more broadly: Candidate HPV-specific clones and shared TCR motifs came from a couple of HPV16-positive patients. Study findings and constraints: Non-HPV-specific T cells did not expand in tumors during treatment, whereas candidate HPV-specific clones and E7-related motifs did. HPV-responsive T-cell expansion during chemoradiotherapy was linked to improved recurrence-free survival in HPV16-positive patients.

Germline CDR1 LNHDA, CDR2 SQIVND (reference sequence). This CDR3 has 17 residues. The V and J ends lost 5 bases and 2 bases respectively, with 19 bases between them. Note on this clone: Its antigen is not known.

The assay was immunoSEQ multiplex PCR, and TCRdb's table has in-frame clones only and misses some. The sample consists of about 30,000 clones, approximately 88% of them appearing once. Repertoires were sampled repeatedly during chemoradiotherapy. This chain connects TRBV19 to TRBJ1-5; unclear D gene. The specimen was blood, collected from a patient who underwent chemoradiotherapy. The sequence was obtained from a human donor with HPV-associated anogenital cancer. CDR3 sequence reads: CASSLNRLVAGNQPQHF. CDR3 sequence (DNA): TGTGCCAGTAGTCTAAATCGCCTGGTTGCGGGCAATCAGCCCCAGCATTTT.